This T cell receptor beta chain derives from a study of blood T cell repertoires in COVID-19. Method: immunoSEQ multiplex PCR; TCRdb's copy keeps in-frame clones and lacks some. This table has 200,000 to 250,000 clones, more than 65% appearing once. V was shortened by 1 base and J by 1 base, with 8 bases between the two germline ends. The germline gives CDR1 SGHKS, CDR2 YYEKEE (reference sequence). The CDR3 is 14 amino acids. This clone was detected only a few times. The clonotype originates from a woman of 80 years or more with acute or convalescent COVID-19. The genes are TRBV5-5 and TRBJ1-1; D is uncertain. The sample was peripheral blood. The CDR3 bases are TGTGCCAGCAGCTTGCAGGTTCAGAACACTGAAGCTTTCTTT. Translating gives CASSLQVQNTEAFF.